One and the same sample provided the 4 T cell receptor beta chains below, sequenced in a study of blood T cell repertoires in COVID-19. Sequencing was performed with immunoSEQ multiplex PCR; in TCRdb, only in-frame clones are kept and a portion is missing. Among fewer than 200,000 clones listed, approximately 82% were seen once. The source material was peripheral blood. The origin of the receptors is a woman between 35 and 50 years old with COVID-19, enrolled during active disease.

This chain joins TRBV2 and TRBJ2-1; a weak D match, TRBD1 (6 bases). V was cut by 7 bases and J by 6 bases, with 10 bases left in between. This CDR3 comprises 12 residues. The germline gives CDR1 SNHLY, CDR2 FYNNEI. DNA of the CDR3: TGTGCCAGCATGGGCAGGGGCAATGAGCAGTTCTTC. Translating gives CASMGRGNEQFF.

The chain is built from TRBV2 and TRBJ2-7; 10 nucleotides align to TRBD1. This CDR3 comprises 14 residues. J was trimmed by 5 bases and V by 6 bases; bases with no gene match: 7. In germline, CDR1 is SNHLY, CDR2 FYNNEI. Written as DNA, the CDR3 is TGTGCCAGCAGGCGACAGGGGGCGGGCCACGAGCAGTACTTC. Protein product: CASRRQGAGHEQYF.

DNA for the CDR3: TGTGCCAGTCAGTTAGGGGATACCATCTATGGCTACACCTTC. Amino acid sequence: CASQLGDTIYGYTF. The chain couples TRBV19 to TRBJ1-2, with D perhaps matching TRBD1 (5 bases). Germline V lookup: CDR1 LNHDA, CDR2 SQIVND (reference sequence). Trimming removed 8 bases from V and 4 bases from J, with 17 bases in between. CDR3 length: 14 amino acids.

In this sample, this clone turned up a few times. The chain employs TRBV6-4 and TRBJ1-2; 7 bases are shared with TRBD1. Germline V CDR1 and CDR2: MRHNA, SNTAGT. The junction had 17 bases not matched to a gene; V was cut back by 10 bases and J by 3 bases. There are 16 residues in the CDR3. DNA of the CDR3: TGTGCCAACAGGGGTGTGGGGGGGGCAACTGACTATGGCTACACCTTC. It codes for CANRGVGGATDYGYTF.